One T cell receptor beta chain is described in this entry. Its target is not known. This entry is derived from a study of T cell responses to AZD1222 COVID-19 vaccine. Study outcomes and limitations: Across spike, vaccine-associated CD4 TCRs were found, dominant at 160-218 and 743-854. In the spike-specific TCR repertoire, nearly half reportedly target unmutated variant regions.

Some clones are missing from TCRdb's copy, which holds only in-frame ones; the method was immunoSEQ multiplex PCR. The sample holds some 150,000 clones, about 92% seen once. Germline values: CDR1 MDHEN, CDR2 SYDVKM. CDR3 size: 15 residues. V dropped 5 bases and J dropped 2; count of bases not matched to a gene: 8. The chain is built from TRBV28 and TRBJ2-5, with 7 bases matching TRBD1. This clonotype was obtained from an adult in good health. This specimen was peripheral blood, taken on day 0 of MenACWY control vaccination. DNA of the CDR3: TGTGCCAGCAGTCCCCCGGGACAGACACAAGAGACCCAGTACTTC. It encodes CASSPPGQTQETQYF.